This T cell receptor beta chain was sequenced during a study of vaccination effects on CD4 cells after COVID-19. Overall study: Before any sequencing was done, the ViraFEST assay used viral peptide pools to expand antigen-specific CD4+ T cells.

This clone was seen a handful of times. The antigen is undetermined. Cultured cells yielded isolated CD4+ T cells after around 9 days. The cohort was immunized with two doses of either the BNT162b2 or mRNA-1273 vaccine. Germline V CDR1 and CDR2: DFQATT, SNEGSKA (reference sequence). CDR3 length: 11 residues. V was shortened by 3 bases and J by 8 bases, with 10 bases between the two germline ends. Sequenced by immunoSEQ multiplex PCR; TCRdb stores in-frame clones only, minus some. The data contain some 60,000 clones, approximately 80% of them singletons. This rearrangement joins TRBV20-1 to TRBJ1-2; D unresolved. The sequencing here drew on CD4+ T cells from PBMCs cultured without peptide, taken after COVID-19 vaccination. The clonotype comes from a human donor who received a COVID-19 vaccine. The CDR3 protein is CSASEPAGYTF. In DNA, the CDR3 is TGCAGTGCTAGCGAGCCGGCCGGCTACACCTTC.